A single sample is the source of the 7 T cell receptor beta chains below, sequenced in a study of T cells in Graves' hyperthyroidism and ophthalmopathy. RNA transcripts provided the source from which TCR beta CDR3 regions were amplified. Carried out on the TCR CDR3, a first-round RT-PCR used the HTBI primer set. TCRdb fed the multiplex PCR reads into MiXCR, producing one record per CDR3 protein. The repertoire holds about 510,000 distinct CDR3 sequences, with roughly 45% as singletons. The sample was peripheral blood or thyroid tissue (not recorded which). The origin of the receptors is an adult woman with Graves' disease, either hyperthyroidism or ophthalmopathy (not recorded which).

V and J are TRBV15 and TRBJ2-5; perhaps D is TRBD1 or TRBD2 (6 bases each). Germline values: CDR1 LNHNV, CDR2 YYDKDF (reference sequence). The CDR3 sequence is 16 residues long. Trimming removed 1 base at V and 11 bases at J, with 23 bases between. The DNA for the CDR3 is TGTGCCACCAGCAGAGCGAGGGGGGTAGGTATGGATGAGCAGTACTTC. Amino acid sequence: CATSRARGVGMDEQYF.

V and J are TRBV7-8 and TRBJ1-1; D is possibly TRBD1 (6 bases). The germline V gene has CDR1 SGHVS and CDR2 FQNEAQ. This CDR3 has 14 amino acids. With 5 bases removed from V and 4 bases from J, the gap between germline ends came to 14 bases. CDR3: CASSIGQTSTEAFF. The CDR3 DNA sequence: TGTGCCAGCAGCATCGGACAGACCTCCACTGAAGCTTTCTTT.

Ten or more counts support this clonotype. The V gene is TRBV20-1, the J gene TRBJ1-3; D is uncertain. There are 13 residues in the CDR3. V dropped 3 bases and J dropped 0 bases, with 6 bases sitting between them. From germline, CDR1 is DFQATT and CDR2 SNEGSKA (reference sequence). The CDR3 coding sequence is TGCAGTGCTAGCCGGTACTCTGGAAACACCATATATTTT. It translates to CSASRYSGNTIYF.

This clonotype was counted only a few times. The chain combines TRBV9 with TRBJ2-2; 7 nucleotides line up with TRBD1. V gave up 0 bases and J gave up 7 bases; unmatched junction bases: 0. The CDR3 is 13 amino acids. Germline CDR1 is SGDLS and CDR2 is YYNGEE. The CDR3 sequence: CASSVGDSGELFF. DNA for the CDR3: TGTGCCAGCAGCGTAGGGGACAGCGGGGAGCTGTTTTTT.

This chain uses TRBV20-1 with TRBJ1-5, with TRBD1 as a possible D gene (6 bases). This CDR3 spans 15 amino acids. The ends were cut back, 1 base at V and 0 bases at J, with 10 bases in the middle. CDR1 DFQATT and CDR2 SNEGSKA come from the germline V gene (reference sequence). The CDR3 here is CSARVRRGSNQPQHF. The DNA of the CDR3 is TGCAGTGCTAGAGTGCGCAGGGGTAGCAATCAGCCCCAGCATTTT.

This chain uses TRBV4-1 with TRBJ1-2, with D hard to call. CDR1 and CDR2 (germline): MGHRA, YSYEKL. The CDR3 covers 14 residues. V gave up 0 bases and J gave up 6 bases, with 11 bases separating them. The chain's CDR3 is CASSQEARYHGYTF. CDR3 DNA: TGCGCCAGCAGCCAAGAAGCCAGGTATCATGGCTACACCTTC.

The genes are TRBV11-2 and TRBJ2-2; D perhaps matches TRBD2 (6 bases). Germline CDR1 SGHAT, CDR2 FQNNGV. V dropped 0 bases and J dropped 5 bases, with 7 bases sitting between them. This CDR3 contains 14 residues. The CDR3 region is CASSLDRGTGELFF. The CDR3 DNA reads as TGTGCCAGCAGCTTAGATCGGGGGACCGGGGAGCTGTTTTTT. Combining the CDR3 with reference TRBV11-2 and TRBJ2-2 gives the whole variable domain EAGVAQSPRYKIIEKRQSVAFWCNPISGHATLYWYQQILGQGPKLLIQFQNNGVVDDSQLPKDRFSAERLKGVDSTLKIQPAKLEDSAVYLCASSLDRGTGELFFGEGSRLTVL.